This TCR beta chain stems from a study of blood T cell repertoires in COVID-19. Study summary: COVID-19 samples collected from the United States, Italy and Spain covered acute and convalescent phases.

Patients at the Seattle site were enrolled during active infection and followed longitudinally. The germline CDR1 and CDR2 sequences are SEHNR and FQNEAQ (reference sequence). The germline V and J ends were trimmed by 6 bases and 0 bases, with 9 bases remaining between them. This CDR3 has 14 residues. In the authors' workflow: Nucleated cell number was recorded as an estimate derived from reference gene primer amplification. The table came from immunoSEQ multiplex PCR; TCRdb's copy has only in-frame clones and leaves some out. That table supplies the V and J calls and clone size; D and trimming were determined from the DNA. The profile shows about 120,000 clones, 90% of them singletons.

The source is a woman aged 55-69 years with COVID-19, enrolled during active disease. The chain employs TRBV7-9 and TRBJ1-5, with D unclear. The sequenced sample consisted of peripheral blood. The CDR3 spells CASSYSDSNQPQHF. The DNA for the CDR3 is TGTGCCAGCAGTTATTCAGATAGCAATCAGCCCCAGCATTTT.